Given below is one T cell receptor (beta chain) in context. Its binding antigen is unknown. Per-base quality was not reported, and no clone a single base away is much larger than it. The data belong to a study of shared clonotypes between healthy human individuals (dated by TCRdb to about 2020). At the level of the whole study: Three men and a couple of women, aged 18 to 49 years, made up the cohort. For each donor, CD4 naive and CD4 memory were each run on three plates, CD8 naive on two plates, and CD8 memory on one plate. Between about 0.9 and 10 billion PBMCs per donor were obtained by leukapheresis. Different laboratories and diverse techniques were used to prepare libraries and sequence TCR repertoires, to increase sequencing depth and limit assay-specific biases. The study deeply sequenced blood TCR repertoires of five healthy adults to estimate repertoire size and the extent of clonotype sharing between individuals.

The donors were healthy, HIV-negative adults who had no recently reported acute infections or vaccinations. All donors were Caucasian adults living in Nashville, Tennessee, USA. CD4+ T cells were enriched through magnetic negative selection, after which naive cells were positively selected on CD45RA and the remaining negative fraction served as the memory subset. Blood was obtained by leukapheresis, after which PBMCs were separated by Ficoll-Histopaque density gradient centrifugation and cryopreserved in liquid nitrogen vapor phase. Purity and quantity of every magnetically sorted T cell population were checked by analytical flow cytometry. Genomic DNA was isolated from every sorted fraction and measured by UV absorbance on a Nanodrop 2000c. Using the deep immunoSEQ assay, TCR CDR3 regions were amplified from genomic DNA by multiplex PCR. For each cell subset, the extracted genomic DNA was distributed evenly across all wells of several immunoSEQ 96-well plates, and each plate served as one replicate. For sorted subsets, about 200 ng genomic DNA, equal to tens of thousands of T cell genomes, was loaded into each replicate PCR. The purified libraries were quantified using a Qubit 3.0 fluorometer, sized with a Bioanalyzer 2100, and then quantified again using the KAPA Library Quantification kit. A separate single-read 150-cycle Illumina NextSeq 550 flow cell was used to sequence each immunoSEQ 96-well plate. Per the original workflow: Because the immunoSEQ output held only junctional sequences and lacked quality scores, the filtering could not match the filtering applied to full-length reads. Sequences were annotated with PyIR, a Python wrapper for IgBLAST v1.9, using IMGT germline references to assign V/J genes and CDR3. Reads with weak V/J assignments (E-value above 1e-6), missing CDR3, stop codons, out-of-frame junctions, or ambiguous translated residues were removed. V3J clonotypes were defined as sequences sharing the same inferred V gene, J gene, and CDR3 amino acid sequence. The percentage overlap between two repertoires was calculated by dividing the number of shared unique clonotypes by the size of the smaller repertoire. RTK rarefaction, the Chao1 estimator, and Recon v2.1 estimates of unobserved clonotypes were used to assess repertoire richness. Generation probabilities for all TCRbeta clonotypes obtained by the gDNA method from a handful of donors were computed using OLGA. TCRdb took over this immuneACCESS table, retaining in-frame rearrangements with V and J assigned. Such tables are incomplete; in checked studies, under half of the missing clones stem from an unresolved V gene, and the remainder is unexplained. From that table come the V and J calls and clone size; the DNA was used to work out D and trimming. This sample is represented by under 550,000 clones; less than 96% of them were singletons. In total, the top ten clones hold about 0.064% of the sample.

Overall study outcomes, separate from this receptor: Based on pairwise subsampling, the degree of clonotype sharing among donors was expected to be affected by sequencing depth. The genetic and exposure-history diversity represented was limited by the small number of donors. Sampling was restricted to blood, and TCR repertoires in tissue are likely to differ from TCR repertoires in blood. Naive subsets generally had larger estimated clonotype richness than memory subsets. About 4.5% of naive CD4, 3.5% of naive CD8, approximately 2% of memory CD4, and 0.4% of memory CD8 clonotypes were shared across a few donors. Compared with non-shared clonotypes, the clonotypes found in all four sorted-subset donors had higher generation probabilities. Even with the large sequencing depth, rarefaction of the sorted-subset datasets indicated that sequencing was incomplete.

The sequenced sample consisted of naive CD4+ T cells sorted from blood. The sample's cell subset or site label is to be understood as: CD45RA+ positively selected. The sequence derives from a woman in her 30s in good health.

CDR3 loop: CATSSPSGPSTDTQYF. The nucleotide sequence is given as TGTGCCACCAGCAGCCCCTCTGGACCAAGCACAGATACGCAGTATTTT. This chain joins TRBV15 to TRBJ2-3; confidence is insufficient to name the D gene. Taken from cysteine to phenylalanine, the CDR3 has 16 residues. Just the 48-base CDR3 DNA is kept, in frame starting at base 1. V lost 3 bases and J lost 0 bases; the stretch between them is 13 bases long. The germline V gene (reference sequence) yields LNHNV for CDR1 and YYDKDF for CDR2.